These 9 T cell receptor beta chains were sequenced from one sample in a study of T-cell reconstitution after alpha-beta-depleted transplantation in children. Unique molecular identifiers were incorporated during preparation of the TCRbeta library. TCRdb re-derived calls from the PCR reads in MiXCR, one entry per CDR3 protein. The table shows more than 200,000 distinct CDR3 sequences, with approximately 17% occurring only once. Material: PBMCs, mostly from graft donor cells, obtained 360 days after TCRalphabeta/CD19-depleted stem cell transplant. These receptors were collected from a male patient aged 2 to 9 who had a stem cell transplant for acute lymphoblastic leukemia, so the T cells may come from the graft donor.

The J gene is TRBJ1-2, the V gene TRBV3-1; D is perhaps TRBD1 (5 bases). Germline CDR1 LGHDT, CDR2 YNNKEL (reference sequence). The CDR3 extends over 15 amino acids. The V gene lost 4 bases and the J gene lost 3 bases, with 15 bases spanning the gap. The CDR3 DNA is TGTGCCAGCAGCCGGGGGTTGGTGACCCACTATGGCTACACCTTC. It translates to CASSRGLVTHYGYTF.

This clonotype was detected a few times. In DNA, the CDR3 is TGTGCCAGCAGTCCCGCTCTAGCGATGACAGATACGCAGTATTTT. It specifies CASSPALAMTDTQYF. The chain recombines TRBV12-3 or TRBV12-4 with TRBJ2-3, with D perhaps matching TRBD2 (6 bases). Trimming shortened V by 5 bases and J by 3 bases, and 15 bases separated the two germline ends. The length of the CDR3 is 15 residues.

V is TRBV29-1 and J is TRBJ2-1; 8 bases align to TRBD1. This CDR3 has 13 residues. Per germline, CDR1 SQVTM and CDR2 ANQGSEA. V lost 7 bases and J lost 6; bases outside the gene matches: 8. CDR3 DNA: TGCAGCGCGCGCCGGGACAGGACCAATGAGCAGTTCTTC. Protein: CSARRDRTNEQFF.

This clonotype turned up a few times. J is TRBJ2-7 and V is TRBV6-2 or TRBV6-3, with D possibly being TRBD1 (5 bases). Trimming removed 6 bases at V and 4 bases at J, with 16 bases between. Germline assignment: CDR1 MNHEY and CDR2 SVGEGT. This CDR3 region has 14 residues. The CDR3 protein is CASRLRYRRYEQYF. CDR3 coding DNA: TGTGCCAGCAGACTTCGTTACAGGCGTTACGAGCAGTACTTC.

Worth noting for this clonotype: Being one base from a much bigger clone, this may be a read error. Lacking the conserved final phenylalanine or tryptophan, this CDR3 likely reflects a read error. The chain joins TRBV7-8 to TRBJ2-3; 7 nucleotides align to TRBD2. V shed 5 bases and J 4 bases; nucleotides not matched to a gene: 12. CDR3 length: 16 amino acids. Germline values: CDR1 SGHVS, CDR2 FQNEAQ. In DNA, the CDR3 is TGTGCCAGCAGCCGGGACTATCCAAAACTGCCAGATACGCAGTATTGT. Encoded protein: CASSRDYPKLPDTQYC.

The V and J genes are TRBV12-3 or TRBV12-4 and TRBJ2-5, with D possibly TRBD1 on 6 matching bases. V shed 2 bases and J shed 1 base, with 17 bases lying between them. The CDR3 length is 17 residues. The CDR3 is CASSLWGRGAVQETQYF. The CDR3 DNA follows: TGTGCCAGCAGTTTATGGGGGCGCGGTGCGGTCCAAGAGACCCAGTACTTC.

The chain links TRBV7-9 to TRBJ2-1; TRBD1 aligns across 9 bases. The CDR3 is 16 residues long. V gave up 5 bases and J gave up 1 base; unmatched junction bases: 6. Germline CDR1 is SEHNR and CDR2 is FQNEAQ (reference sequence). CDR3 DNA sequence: TGTGCCAGCAGCATCGGGACAGGGAGGTCCTACAATGAGCAGTTCTTC. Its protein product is CASSIGTGRSYNEQFF.

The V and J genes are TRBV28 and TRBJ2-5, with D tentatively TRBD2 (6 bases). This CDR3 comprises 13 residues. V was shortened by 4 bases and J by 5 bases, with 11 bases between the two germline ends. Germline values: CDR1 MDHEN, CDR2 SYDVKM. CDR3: CASSSGVVETQYF. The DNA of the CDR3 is TGTGCCAGCAGTTCGGGGGTCGTGGAGACCCAGTACTTC.

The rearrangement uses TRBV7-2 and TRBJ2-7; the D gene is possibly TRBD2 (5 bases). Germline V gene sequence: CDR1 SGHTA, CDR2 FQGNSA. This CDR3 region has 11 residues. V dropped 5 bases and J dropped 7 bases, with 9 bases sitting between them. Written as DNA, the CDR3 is TGTGCCAGCAGCCCGCCGGGAGAGCAGTACTTC. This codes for CASSPPGEQYF.